The rows below give T cell receptor beta chains drawn from one sample of a study of shared clonotypes between healthy human individuals. Measured with immunoSEQ multiplex PCR; TCRdb has only the in-frame clones, and not every one. The table lists about 320,000 clones, around 87% of them singletons. Sequenced: memory CD8+ T cells sorted from blood. These receptors all stem from a man in his late teens or twenties in good health. Both conserved end residues are part of each CDR3. D genes are given only for firm matches. Size values are once, few and many counts, or a class for expanded clones, and some rows have none.

J gene	clone size	V gene	D gene	CDR3 protein	CDR3 DNA
TRBJ2-7	once	TRBV5-1	NA	CASSLVDSYEQYF	TGCGCCAGCAGCTTGGTGGACAGCTACGAGCAGTACTTC
TRBJ1-2	NA	TRBV9	NA	CASSVGPGVYGYTF	TGTGCCAGCAGCGTAGGTCCAGGAGTCTATGGCTACACCTTC
TRBJ2-1	NA	TRBV4-1	TRBD1	CASSHDITGAGREQFF	TGCGCCAGCAGCCATGATATAACAGGGGCAGGACGTGAGCAGTTCTTC
TRBJ2-5	NA	TRBV11-2	TRBD1	CASSSGTGGGETQYF	TGTGCCAGCAGCTCCGGGACAGGGGGTGGGGAGACCCAGTACTTC
TRBJ1-1	NA	TRBV4-1	NA	CASSHDPQGNTEAFF	TGCGCCAGCAGCCACGATCCACAGGGGAACACTGAAGCTTTCTTT
TRBJ2-1	NA	TRBV9	TRBD2	CASSPWGRLAGDNSNEQFF	TGTGCCAGCAGCCCTTGGGGGAGACTAGCGGGAGACAATTCTAATGAGCAGTTCTTC
TRBJ1-5	once	TRBV2	TRBD1	CASRERTGSNQPQHF	TGTGCCAGCAGGGAAAGGACAGGTAGCAATCAGCCCCAGCATTTT
TRBJ2-7	many	TRBV5-4	TRBD1	CASSWDRAGEQYF	TGTGCCAGCAGCTGGGACAGGGCGGGGGAGCAGTACTTC
TRBJ2-2	NA	TRBV4-1	NA	CASSQGRYTGELFF	TGCGCCAGCAGCCAAGGGAGGTACACCGGGGAGCTGTTTTTT
TRBJ1-1	NA	TRBV30	NA	CAWRGLNTEAFF	TGTGCCTGGAGGGGGTTGAACACTGAAGCTTTCTTT
TRBJ2-1	once	TRBV4-1	NA	CASSPKRIGSYNEQFF	TGCGCCAGCAGCCCCAAGCGGATAGGCTCCTACAATGAGCAGTTCTTC
TRBJ2-2	NA	TRBV6-1	NA	CATRVVEDTGELFF	TGTGCCACAAGAGTGGTAGAGGACACCGGGGAGCTGTTTTTT
TRBJ2-1	NA	TRBV30	TRBD2	CAWSVAGVNNEQFF	TGTGCCTGGAGTGTAGCGGGGGTGAACAATGAGCAGTTCTTC
TRBJ2-7	NA	TRBV7-2	NA	CASSPDRLKTSYEQYF	TGTGCCAGCAGCCCCGACCGACTTAAAACCTCCTACGAGCAGTACTTC
TRBJ1-1	NA	TRBV13	NA	CASSLGMNTEAFF	TGTGCCAGCAGCTTAGGCATGAACACTGAAGCTTTCTTT
TRBJ1-4	NA	TRBV7-9	NA	CASSWGPKATNEKLFF	TGTGCCAGCAGCTGGGGACCGAAAGCAACTAATGAAAAACTGTTTTTT
TRBJ2-5	NA	TRBV4-1	NA	CASSQEQGRETQYF	TGCGCCAGCAGCCAGGAACAGGGTCGGGAGACCCAGTACTTC
TRBJ1-5	NA	TRBV6-5	NA	CASSQLPNQPQHF	TGTGCCAGCAGTCAACTGCCCAATCAGCCCCAGCATTTT
TRBJ1-5	NA	TRBV6-5	NA	CASGMKPQHF	TGTGCCAGCGGGATGAAGCCCCAGCATTTT
TRBJ1-6	NA	TRBV15	NA	CATSRDRNGNSPLHF	TGTGCCACCAGCAGAGATAGAAACGGAAATTCACCCCTCCACTTT
TRBJ1-1	NA	TRBV9	NA	CASSVRTDMNTEAFF	TGTGCCAGCAGCGTTCGGACGGATATGAACACTGAAGCTTTCTTT
TRBJ1-1	once	TRBV19	TRBD1	CASRRDRGHTEAFF	TGTGCCAGTAGGAGAGACAGGGGGCACACTGAAGCTTTCTTT
TRBJ2-2	NA	TRBV6-5	NA	CASSYFVSNTGELFF	TGTGCCAGCAGTTACTTTGTGTCTAACACCGGGGAGCTGTTTTTT
TRBJ2-3	NA	TRBV11-2	NA	CASSLLPFGADTQYF	TGTGCCAGCAGCTTGTTACCCTTTGGTGCAGATACGCAGTATTTT
TRBJ2-7	NA	TRBV19	NA	CASSILHSSYEQYF	TGTGCCAGTAGTATATTACATAGCTCCTACGAGCAGTACTTC
TRBJ2-1	NA	TRBV27	TRBD2	CASSLRGIYNEQFF	TGTGCCAGCAGTTTGCGGGGGATATACAATGAGCAGTTCTTC
TRBJ2-5	NA	TRBV6-1	NA	CASSEDIGTRWETQYF	TGTGCCAGCAGTGAAGATATTGGGACCCGGTGGGAGACCCAGTACTTC
TRBJ2-7	NA	TRBV27	NA	CASSLLGTGIREQYF	TGTGCCAGCAGTTTATTGGGGACGGGTATTCGCGAGCAGTACTTC
TRBJ1-2	NA	TRBV13	NA	CASSVRRLEGYTF	TGTGCCAGCAGCGTTAGAAGGTTGGAGGGCTACACCTTC